Presented here are 13 T cell receptor beta chains from one specimen sequenced in a study of T cell responses to AZD1222 COVID-19 vaccine. The data were produced by immunoSEQ multiplex PCR, yet TCRdb's version contains in-frame clones alone and is incomplete. The table includes roughly 150,000 clones, roughly nine tenths detected once. Here the sequenced sample was peripheral blood, taken 28 days after the second AZD1222 dose. The receptors were sampled from an adult who received the AZD1222 COVID-19 vaccine.

The V call is TRBV24-1, the J call TRBJ2-7, with 11 bases aligning to TRBD2. V lost 5 bases to trimming and J lost 0 bases; unmatched junction nucleotides: 5. This CDR3 is 16 amino acids long. Germline assignment: CDR1 KGHDR and CDR2 SFDVKD. CDR3 sequence reads: CATSAGTSGSSYEQYF. The DNA for the CDR3 is TGTGCCACCAGTGCGGGGACTAGCGGTAGCTCCTACGAGCAGTACTTC.

The V call is TRBV5-3, the J call TRBJ1-6; no definite D call. TRBV5-3 is designated an ORF whose function remains uncertain. Trimming left V 4 bases short and J 0 bases short, with 14 bases between. There are 17 residues in the CDR3. CDR3 region: CARSLHRSSSYNSPLHF. CDR3 in DNA: TGTGCCAGAAGCCTTCACAGATCTAGCTCCTATAATTCACCCCTCCACTTT.

This sequence joins TRBV10-3 and TRBJ1-3; perhaps TRBD1 as D (6 bases). The CDR3 contains 14 residues. Germline CDR1 and CDR2: ENHRY and SYGVKD. V lost 4 bases to trimming and J lost 4 bases, with 11 bases between them. The CDR3 DNA follows: TGTGCCATCAGTGGGGGGGGCCCCGGAAACACCATATATTTT. Translated: CAISGGGPGNTIYF.

V is TRBV4-3 and J is TRBJ1-5, with TRBD1 identical over 8 bases. V dropped 4 bases and J dropped 7; count of bases not matched to a gene: 12. The CDR3 consists of 16 residues. The germline V gene encodes CDR1 LGHNA and CDR2 YSLEER. The CDR3 DNA reads as TGCGCCAGCAGCCTCACGTTTGGGACAGGCCGGCAGCCCCAGCATTTT. Its protein product is CASSLTFGTGRQPQHF.

The chain has TRBV19 and TRBJ1-4; TRBD1 matches at 8 bases. Germline V gives CDR1 LNHDA, CDR2 SQIVND (reference sequence). CDR3 length: 14 amino acids. The junction had 1 base not matched to a gene; V was cut back by 4 bases and J by 3 bases. The CDR3 here is CASSRTGSNEKLFF. The CDR3, as DNA: TGTGCCAGTAGTAGGACAGGGTCTAATGAAAAACTGTTTTTT.

V usage is TRBV10-3 and J usage is TRBJ2-7; 13 bases match TRBD2. The trim removed 5 bases at V and 7 bases at J, leaving 11 bases unmatched. Germline CDR1 is ENHRY and CDR2 is SYGVKD. The CDR3 runs 16 residues. CDR3 amino acids: CAISTGTSGVLGEQYF. CDR3 bases: TGTGCCATCAGTACCGGGACTAGCGGGGTCCTGGGGGAGCAGTACTTC.

This clone was detected only a few times. The chain is built from TRBV6-7 and TRBJ1-1; D not certain. TRBV6-7 is given ORF status, its function remaining uncertain. The CDR3 has 11 residues. V was shortened by 1 base and J by 10 bases, with 7 bases between the two germline ends. The CDR3 DNA reads TGTGCCAGCAGTTACTACCGGAGAGCTTTCTTT. Protein product: CASSYYRRAFF.

The CDR3 DNA follows: TGTGCCAGCAAGGAGCTGCGCAATCAGCCCCAGCATTTT. As protein: CASKELRNQPQHF. The rearrangement uses TRBV28 and TRBJ1-5; D not resolved. Trimming stripped 7 bases from V and 2 bases from J, with 9 bases between. The CDR3 is 13 residues long. Germline V gives CDR1 MDHEN, CDR2 SYDVKM.

The rearrangement uses TRBV30 and TRBJ2-2, with no clear D. Germline V lookup: CDR1 GTSNPN, CDR2 SVGIG (reference sequence). V lost 1 base and J 6 bases, leaving 9 bases between the germline ends. The CDR3 runs 13 residues. The CDR3 DNA reads TGTGCCTGGAGTGGCAGTAGTGCCGGGGAGCTGTTTTTT. Its translation: CAWSGSSAGELFF.

The V gene is TRBV9, the J gene TRBJ2-3; 14 nucleotides agree with TRBD2. Germline V gene data show CDR1 as SGDLS and CDR2 as YYNGEE. The CDR3 has 21 amino acids. Unmatched junction bases numbered 21, after V lost 3 bases and J lost 6 bases. CDR3 sequence: CASSARLAGTSGSKGGDTQYF. CDR3 sequence (DNA): TGTGCCAGCAGCGCTCGGCTTGCCGGGACTAGCGGGAGTAAGGGGGGGGATACGCAGTATTTT.

The V gene is TRBV15, the J gene TRBJ2-7, with 10 bases identical to TRBD2. Germline loops: CDR1 LNHNV, CDR2 YYDKDF (reference sequence). The trim removed 3 bases at V and 6 bases at J, leaving 17 bases unmatched. CDR3 size: 18 residues. The CDR3 nucleotides are TGTGCCACCAGCAGGAGCCCGGGACGAGCTAGCGGGGGAGCCGAGCAGTACTTC. Translating gives CATSRSPGRASGGAEQYF.

This chain uses TRBV7-8 with TRBJ2-3, with 13 bases fitting TRBD2. CDR3 length: 13 residues. Germline CDR1 reads SGHVS; CDR2 reads FQNEAQ. V lost 11 bases to trimming and J lost 4 bases; unmatched junction nucleotides: 3. CDR3 nucleotides: TGTGCCGCAGGACTAGCGGGAGCAGATACGCAGTATTTT. Its translation is CAAGLAGADTQYF.

This chain uses TRBV7-9 with TRBJ2-2, with a possible D match to TRBD1 (6 bases). V dropped 3 bases and J dropped 1 base, with 6 bases sitting between them. Germline CDR1 SEHNR, CDR2 FQNEAQ (reference sequence). This CDR3 region has 14 residues. CDR3 coding DNA: TGTGCCAGCAGCTTCAGGGGGAACACCGGGGAGCTGTTTTTT. It translates to CASSFRGNTGELFF.